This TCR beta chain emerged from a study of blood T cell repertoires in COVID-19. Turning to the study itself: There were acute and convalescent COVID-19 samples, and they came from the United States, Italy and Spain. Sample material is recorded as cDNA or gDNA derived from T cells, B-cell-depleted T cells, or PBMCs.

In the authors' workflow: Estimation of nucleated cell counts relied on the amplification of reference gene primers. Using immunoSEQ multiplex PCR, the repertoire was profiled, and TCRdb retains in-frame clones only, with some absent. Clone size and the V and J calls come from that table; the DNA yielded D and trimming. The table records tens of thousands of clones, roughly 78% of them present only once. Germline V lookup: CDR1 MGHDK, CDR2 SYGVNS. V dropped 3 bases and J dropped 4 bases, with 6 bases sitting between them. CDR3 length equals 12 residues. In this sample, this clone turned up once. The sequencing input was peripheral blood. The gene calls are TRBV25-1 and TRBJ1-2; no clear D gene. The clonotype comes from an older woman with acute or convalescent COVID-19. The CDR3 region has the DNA TGTGCCAGCAGTGATGGCGGCTATGGCTACACCTTC. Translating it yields CASSDGGYGYTF.